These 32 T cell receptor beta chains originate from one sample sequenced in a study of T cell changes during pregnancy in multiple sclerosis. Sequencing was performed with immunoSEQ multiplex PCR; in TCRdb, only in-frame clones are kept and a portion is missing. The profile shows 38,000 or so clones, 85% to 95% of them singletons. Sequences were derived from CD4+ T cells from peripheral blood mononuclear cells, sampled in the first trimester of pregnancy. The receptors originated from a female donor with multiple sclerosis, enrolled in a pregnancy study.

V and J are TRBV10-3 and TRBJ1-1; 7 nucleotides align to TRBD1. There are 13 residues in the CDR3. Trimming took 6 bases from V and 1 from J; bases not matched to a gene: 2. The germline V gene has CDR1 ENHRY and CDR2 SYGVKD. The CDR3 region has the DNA TGTGCCATCAGGCGGGACAGGAACACTGAAGCTTTCTTT. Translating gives CAIRRDRNTEAFF.

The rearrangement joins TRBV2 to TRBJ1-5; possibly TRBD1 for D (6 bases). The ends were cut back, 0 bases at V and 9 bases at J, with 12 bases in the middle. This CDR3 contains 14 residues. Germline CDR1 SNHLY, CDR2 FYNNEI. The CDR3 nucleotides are TGTGCCAGCAGTGAAGCGGGGGGGGGCCCGCCCCAGCATTTT. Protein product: CASSEAGGGPPQHF.

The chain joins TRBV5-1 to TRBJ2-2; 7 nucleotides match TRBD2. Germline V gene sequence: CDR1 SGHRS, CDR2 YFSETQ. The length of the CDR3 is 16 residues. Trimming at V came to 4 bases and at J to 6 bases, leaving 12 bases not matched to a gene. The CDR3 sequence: CASSHRSGEGAGELFF. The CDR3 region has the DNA TGCGCCAGCAGCCACAGAAGCGGGGAAGGGGCCGGGGAGCTGTTTTTT. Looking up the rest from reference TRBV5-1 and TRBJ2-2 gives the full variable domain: KAGVTQTPRYLIKTRGQQVTLSCSPISGHRSVSWYQQTPGQGLQFLFEYFSETQRNKGNFPGRFSGRQFSNSRSEMNVSTLELGDSALYLCASSHRSGEGAGELFFGEGSRLTVL.

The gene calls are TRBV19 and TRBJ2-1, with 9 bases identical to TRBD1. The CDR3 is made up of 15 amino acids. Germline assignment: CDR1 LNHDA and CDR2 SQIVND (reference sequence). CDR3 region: CAVGPTGGKYNEQFF. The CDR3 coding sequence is TGTGCAGTGGGGCCTACAGGGGGCAAGTACAATGAGCAGTTCTTC.

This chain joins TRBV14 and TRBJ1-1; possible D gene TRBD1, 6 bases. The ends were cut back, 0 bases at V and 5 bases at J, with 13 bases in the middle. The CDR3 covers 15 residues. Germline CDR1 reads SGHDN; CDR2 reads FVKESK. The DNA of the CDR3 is TGTGCCAGCAGCCAAGAGGGGGCCTTTAGAACTGAAGCTTTCTTT. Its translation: CASSQEGAFRTEAFF.

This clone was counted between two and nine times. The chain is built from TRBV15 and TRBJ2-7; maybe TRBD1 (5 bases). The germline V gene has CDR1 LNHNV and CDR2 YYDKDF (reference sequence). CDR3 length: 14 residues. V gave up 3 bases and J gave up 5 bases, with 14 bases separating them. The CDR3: CATSSRVTGNEQYF. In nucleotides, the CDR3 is TGTGCCACCAGCAGCAGGGTAACAGGAAACGAGCAGTACTTC.

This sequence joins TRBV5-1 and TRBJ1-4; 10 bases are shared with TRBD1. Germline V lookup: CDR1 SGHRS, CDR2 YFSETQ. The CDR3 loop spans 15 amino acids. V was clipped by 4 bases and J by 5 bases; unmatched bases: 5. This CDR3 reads CASSRDRGSNEKLFF. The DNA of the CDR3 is TGCGCCAGCAGCAGGGACAGGGGATCAAATGAAAAACTGTTTTTT.

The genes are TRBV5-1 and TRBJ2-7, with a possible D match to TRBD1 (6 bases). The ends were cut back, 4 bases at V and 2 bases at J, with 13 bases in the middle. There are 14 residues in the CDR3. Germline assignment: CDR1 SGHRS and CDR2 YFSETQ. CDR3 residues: CASSTGQTPYEQYF. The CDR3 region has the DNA TGCGCCAGCAGCACCGGACAGACCCCCTACGAGCAGTACTTC. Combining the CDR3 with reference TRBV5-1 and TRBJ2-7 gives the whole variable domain KAGVTQTPRYLIKTRGQQVTLSCSPISGHRSVSWYQQTPGQGLQFLFEYFSETQRNKGNFPGRFSGRQFSNSRSEMNVSTLELGDSALYLCASSTGQTPYEQYFGPGTRLTVT.

CDR3 bases: TGTGCCAGTAAAATCGAATACGACAGGGCTAACTATGGCTACACCTTC. Residues: CASKIEYDRANYGYTF. The J gene is TRBJ1-2, the V gene TRBV19, with 7 bases fitting TRBD1. Germline CDR1 and CDR2: LNHDA and SQIVND (reference sequence). CDR3 length equals 16 residues. V shed 7 bases and J 0 bases; nucleotides not matched to a gene: 11.

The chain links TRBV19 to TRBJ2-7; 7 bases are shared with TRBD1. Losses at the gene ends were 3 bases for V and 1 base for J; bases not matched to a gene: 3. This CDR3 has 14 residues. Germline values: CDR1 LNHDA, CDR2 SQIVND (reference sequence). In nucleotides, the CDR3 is TGTGCCAGTAGTATGGGGGACAGTTCCTACGAGCAGTACTTC. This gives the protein CASSMGDSSYEQYF.

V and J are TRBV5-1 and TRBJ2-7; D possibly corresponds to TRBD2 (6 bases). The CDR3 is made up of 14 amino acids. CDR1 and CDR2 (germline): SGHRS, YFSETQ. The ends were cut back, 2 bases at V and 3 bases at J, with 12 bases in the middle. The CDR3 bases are TGCGCCAGCAGCTTCTCCGGGACTGGCTACGAGCAGTACTTC. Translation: CASSFSGTGYEQYF.

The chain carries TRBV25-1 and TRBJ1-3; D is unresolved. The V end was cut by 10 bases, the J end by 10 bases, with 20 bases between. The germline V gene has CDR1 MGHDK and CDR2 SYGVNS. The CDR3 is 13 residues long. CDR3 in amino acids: CATGDPKGITIYF. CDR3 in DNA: TGTGCCACCGGGGATCCCAAGGGTATAACCATATATTTT.

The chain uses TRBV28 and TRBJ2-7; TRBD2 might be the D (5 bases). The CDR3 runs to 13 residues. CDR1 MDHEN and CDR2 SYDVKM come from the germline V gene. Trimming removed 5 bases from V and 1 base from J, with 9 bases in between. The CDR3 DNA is TGTGCCAGCAGTGGAGGACTGTCCTACGAGCAGTACTTC. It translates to CASSGGLSYEQYF.

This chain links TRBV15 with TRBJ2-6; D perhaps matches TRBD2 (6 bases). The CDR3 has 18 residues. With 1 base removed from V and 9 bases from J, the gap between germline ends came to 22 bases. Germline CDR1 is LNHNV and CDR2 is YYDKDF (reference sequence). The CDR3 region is CATSRGRAGTEAGNVLTF. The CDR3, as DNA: TGTGCCACCAGCAGAGGGAGGGCAGGGACCGAGGCAGGCAACGTCCTGACTTTC.

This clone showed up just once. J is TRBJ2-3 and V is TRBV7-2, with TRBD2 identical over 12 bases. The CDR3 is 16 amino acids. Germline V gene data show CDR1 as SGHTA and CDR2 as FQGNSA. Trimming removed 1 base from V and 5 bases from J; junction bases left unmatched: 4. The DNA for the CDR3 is TGTGCCAGCAGCTTAGGACTAGCGGGAGCCCAAGATACGCAGTATTTT. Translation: CASSLGLAGAQDTQYF.

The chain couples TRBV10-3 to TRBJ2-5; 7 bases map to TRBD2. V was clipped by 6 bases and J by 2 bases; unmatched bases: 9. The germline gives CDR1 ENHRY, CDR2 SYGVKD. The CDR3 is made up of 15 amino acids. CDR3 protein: CAIRPGRTEQETQYF. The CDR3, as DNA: TGTGCCATCAGACCCGGGAGGACGGAGCAAGAGACCCAGTACTTC.

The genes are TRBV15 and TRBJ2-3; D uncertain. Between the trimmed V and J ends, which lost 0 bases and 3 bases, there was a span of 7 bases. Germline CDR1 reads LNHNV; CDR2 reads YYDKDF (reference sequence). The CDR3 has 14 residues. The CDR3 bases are TGTGCCACCAGCAGAGATCGGCGGACAGATACGCAGTATTTT. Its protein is CATSRDRRTDTQYF.

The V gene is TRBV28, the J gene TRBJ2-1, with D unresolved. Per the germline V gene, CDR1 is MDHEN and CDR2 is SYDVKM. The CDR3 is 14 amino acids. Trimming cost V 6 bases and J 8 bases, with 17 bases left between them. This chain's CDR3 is CASSENPLGYEQFF. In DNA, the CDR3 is TGTGCCAGCAGCGAGAACCCCCTAGGCTATGAGCAGTTCTTC.

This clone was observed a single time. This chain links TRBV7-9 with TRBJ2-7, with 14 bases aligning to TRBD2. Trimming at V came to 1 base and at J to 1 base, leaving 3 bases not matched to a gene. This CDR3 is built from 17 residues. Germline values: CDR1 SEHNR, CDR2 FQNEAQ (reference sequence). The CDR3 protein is CASSLGGLAGESYEQYF. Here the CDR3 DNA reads TGTGCCAGCAGCTTAGGGGGACTAGCGGGGGAGTCCTACGAGCAGTACTTC.

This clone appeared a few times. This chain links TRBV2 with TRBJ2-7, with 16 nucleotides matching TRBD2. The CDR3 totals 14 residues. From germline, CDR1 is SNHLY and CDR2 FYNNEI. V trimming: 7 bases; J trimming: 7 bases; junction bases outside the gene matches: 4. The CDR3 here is CASTSGLAGGEQYF. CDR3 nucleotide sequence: TGTGCCAGCACATCGGGACTAGCGGGAGGGGAGCAGTACTTC.

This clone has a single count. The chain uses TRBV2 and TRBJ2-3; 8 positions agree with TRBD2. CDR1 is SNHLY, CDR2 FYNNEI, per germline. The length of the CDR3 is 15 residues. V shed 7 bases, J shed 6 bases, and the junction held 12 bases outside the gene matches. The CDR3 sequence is CASKAQRGSFDTQYF. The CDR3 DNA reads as TGTGCCAGCAAGGCCCAGCGGGGGAGTTTCGATACGCAGTATTTT.

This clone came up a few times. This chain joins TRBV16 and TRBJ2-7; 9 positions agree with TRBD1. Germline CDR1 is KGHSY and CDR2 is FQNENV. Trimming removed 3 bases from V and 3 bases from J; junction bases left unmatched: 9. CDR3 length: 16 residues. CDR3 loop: CASSQRQGVFRYEQYF. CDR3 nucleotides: TGTGCCAGCAGCCAGCGACAGGGGGTATTCCGCTACGAGCAGTACTTC.

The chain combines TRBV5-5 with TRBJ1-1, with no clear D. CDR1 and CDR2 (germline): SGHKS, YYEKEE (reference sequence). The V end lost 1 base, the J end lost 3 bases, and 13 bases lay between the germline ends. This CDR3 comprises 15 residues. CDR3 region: CASSLILSLDTEAFF. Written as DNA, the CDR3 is TGTGCCAGCAGCTTGATCCTAAGCCTTGACACTGAAGCTTTCTTT. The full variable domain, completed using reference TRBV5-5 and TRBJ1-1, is DAGVTQSPTHLIKTRGQQVTLRCSPISGHKSVSWYQQVLGQGPQFIFQYYEKEERGRGNFPDRFSARQFPNYSSELNVNALLLGDSALYLCASSLILSLDTEAFFGQGTRLTVV.

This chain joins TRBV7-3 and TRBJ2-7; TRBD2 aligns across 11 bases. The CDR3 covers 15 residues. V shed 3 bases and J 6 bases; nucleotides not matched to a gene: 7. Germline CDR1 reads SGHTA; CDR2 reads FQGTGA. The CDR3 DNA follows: TGTGCCAGCAGCTTGCGACTAGCGGGAAGAGGCGAGCAGTACTTC. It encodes CASSLRLAGRGEQYF.

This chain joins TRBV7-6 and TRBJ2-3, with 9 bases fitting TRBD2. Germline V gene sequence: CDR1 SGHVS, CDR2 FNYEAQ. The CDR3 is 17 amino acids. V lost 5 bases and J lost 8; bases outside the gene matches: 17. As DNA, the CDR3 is TGTGCCAGCAGCCGGCCCCATTCTAGCGGGATACAGGGTACGCAGTATTTT. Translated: CASSRPHSSGIQGTQYF.

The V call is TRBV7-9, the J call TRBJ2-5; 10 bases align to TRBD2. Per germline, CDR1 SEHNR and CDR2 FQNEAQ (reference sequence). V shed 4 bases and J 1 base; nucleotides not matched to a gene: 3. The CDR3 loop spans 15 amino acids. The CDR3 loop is CASSSRTSGQETQYF. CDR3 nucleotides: TGTGCCAGCAGCTCGCGGACTAGCGGCCAAGAGACCCAGTACTTC.

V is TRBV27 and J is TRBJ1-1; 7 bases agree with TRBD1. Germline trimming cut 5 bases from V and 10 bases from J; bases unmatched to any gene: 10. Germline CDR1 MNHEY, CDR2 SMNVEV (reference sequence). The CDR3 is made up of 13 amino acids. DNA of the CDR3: TGTGCCAGCAGTGCCCGACAGGGAACGAGAGCTTTCTTT. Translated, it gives CASSARQGTRAFF.

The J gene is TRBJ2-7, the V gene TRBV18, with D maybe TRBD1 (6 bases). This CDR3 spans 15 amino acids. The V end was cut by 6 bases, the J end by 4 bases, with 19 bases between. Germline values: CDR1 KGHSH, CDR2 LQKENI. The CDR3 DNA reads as TGTGCCAGCTCTCTCCTGGGGGCGAACGATTACGAGCAGTACTTC. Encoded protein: CASSLLGANDYEQYF.

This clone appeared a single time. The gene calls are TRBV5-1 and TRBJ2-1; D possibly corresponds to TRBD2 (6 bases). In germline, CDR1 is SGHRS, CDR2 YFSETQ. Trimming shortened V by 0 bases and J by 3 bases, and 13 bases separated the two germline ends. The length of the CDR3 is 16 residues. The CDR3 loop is CASSLGRDPLYNEQFF. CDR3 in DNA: TGCGCCAGCAGCTTGGGGCGGGACCCCCTCTACAATGAGCAGTTCTTC.

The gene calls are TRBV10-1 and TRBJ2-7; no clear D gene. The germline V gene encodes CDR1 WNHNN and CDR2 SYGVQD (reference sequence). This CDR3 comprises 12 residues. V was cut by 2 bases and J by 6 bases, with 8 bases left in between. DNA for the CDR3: TGCGCCAGCAGTGAGCAGCTAGGCGAGCAGTACTTC. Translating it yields CASSEQLGEQYF.

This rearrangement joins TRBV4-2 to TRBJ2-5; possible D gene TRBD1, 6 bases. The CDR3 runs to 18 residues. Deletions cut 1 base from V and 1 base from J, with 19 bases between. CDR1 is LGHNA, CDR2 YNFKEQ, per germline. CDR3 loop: CASSQGESHRASQETQYF. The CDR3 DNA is TGTGCCAGCAGCCAAGGGGAGAGTCACAGGGCCTCCCAAGAGACCCAGTACTTC.

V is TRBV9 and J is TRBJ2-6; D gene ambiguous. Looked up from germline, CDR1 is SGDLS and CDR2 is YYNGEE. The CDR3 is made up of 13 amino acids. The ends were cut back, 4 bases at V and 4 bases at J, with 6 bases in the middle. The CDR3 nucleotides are TGTGCCAGCAGCCCCCCAGGGGCCAACGTCCTGACTTTC. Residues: CASSPPGANVLTF. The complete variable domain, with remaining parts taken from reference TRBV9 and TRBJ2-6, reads DSGVTQTPKHLITATGQRVTLRCSPRSGDLSVYWYQQSLDQGLQFLIQYYNGEERAKGNILERFSAQQFPDLHSELNLSSLELGDSALYFCASSPPGANVLTFGAGSRLTVL.